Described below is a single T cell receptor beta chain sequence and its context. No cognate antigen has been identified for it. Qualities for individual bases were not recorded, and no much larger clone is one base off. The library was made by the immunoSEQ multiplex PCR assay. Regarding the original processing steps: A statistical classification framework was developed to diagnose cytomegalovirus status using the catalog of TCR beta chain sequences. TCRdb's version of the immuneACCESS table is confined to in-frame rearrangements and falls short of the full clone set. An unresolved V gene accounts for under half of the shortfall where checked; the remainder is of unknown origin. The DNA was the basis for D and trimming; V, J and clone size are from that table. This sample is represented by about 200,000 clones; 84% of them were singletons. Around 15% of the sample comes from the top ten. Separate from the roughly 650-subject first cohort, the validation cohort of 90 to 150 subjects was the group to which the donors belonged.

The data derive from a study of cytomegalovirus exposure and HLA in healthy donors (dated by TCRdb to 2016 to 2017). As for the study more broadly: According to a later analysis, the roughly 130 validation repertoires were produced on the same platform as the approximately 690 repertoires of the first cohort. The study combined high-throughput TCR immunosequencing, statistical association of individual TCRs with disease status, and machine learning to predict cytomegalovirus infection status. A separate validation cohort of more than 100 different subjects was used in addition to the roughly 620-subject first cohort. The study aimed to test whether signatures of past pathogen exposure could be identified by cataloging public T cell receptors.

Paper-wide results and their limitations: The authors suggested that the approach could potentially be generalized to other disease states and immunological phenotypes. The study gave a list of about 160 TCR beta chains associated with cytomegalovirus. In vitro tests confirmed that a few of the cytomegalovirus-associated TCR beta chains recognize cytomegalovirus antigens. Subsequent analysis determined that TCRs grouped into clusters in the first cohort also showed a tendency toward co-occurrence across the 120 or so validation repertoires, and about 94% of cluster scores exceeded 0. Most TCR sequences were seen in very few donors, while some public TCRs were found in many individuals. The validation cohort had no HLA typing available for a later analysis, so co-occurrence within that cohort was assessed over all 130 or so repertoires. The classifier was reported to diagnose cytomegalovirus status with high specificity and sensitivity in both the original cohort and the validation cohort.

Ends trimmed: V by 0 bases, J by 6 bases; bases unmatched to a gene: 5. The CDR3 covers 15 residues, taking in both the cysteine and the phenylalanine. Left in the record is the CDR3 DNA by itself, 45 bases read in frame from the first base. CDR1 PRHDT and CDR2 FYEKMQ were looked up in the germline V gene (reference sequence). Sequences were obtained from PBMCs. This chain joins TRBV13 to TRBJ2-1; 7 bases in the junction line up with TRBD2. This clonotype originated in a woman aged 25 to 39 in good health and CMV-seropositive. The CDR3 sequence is CASSLGPSGSNEQFF. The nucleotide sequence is TGTGCCAGCAGCTTAGGGCCTAGCGGCTCCAATGAGCAGTTCTTC.